This T cell receptor beta chain emerged from a study of T cells in Graves' hyperthyroidism and ophthalmopathy. Amplification targeted TCR beta CDR3 regions from RNA transcripts. HTBI primers were employed in a first-round RT-PCR of the TCR CDR3. TCRdb called the multiplex PCR reads again in MiXCR, with one record for every CDR3 protein. The sample holds more than 300,000 distinct CDR3 sequences; roughly a sixth are singletons and the top ten take roughly 35%. This clonotype has just a few counts. This CDR3 is built from 16 residues. Looked up from germline, CDR1 is DFQATT and CDR2 is SNEGSKA (reference sequence). Trimming pared 1 base from V and 3 bases from J, leaving 18 bases between.

The chain employs TRBV20-1 and TRBJ1-2; tentatively, D is TRBD1 (5 bases). The source material was blood. The sequence was obtained from a woman in her thirties with Graves' hyperthyroidism that later progressed to Graves' ophthalmopathy. CDR3 nucleotides: TGCAGTGCTAGAGCACAGGACAAGGACCCGTACTATGGCTACACCTTC. Translated, it gives CSARAQDKDPYYGYTF.